This T cell receptor (beta chain) originates from a study of T cell responses to AZD1222 COVID-19 vaccine. V was shortened by 0 bases and J by 7 bases, with 18 bases between the two germline ends. Germline-derived CDR1 and CDR2 are MGHRA and YSYEKL. This CDR3 comprises 16 residues. In the case of this clone: Its antigen is as yet unknown.

Whole-study findings and limits: Among the donors, most were white British and more were female, and clonal diversity was possibly underestimated.

Method: immunoSEQ multiplex PCR; TCRdb's copy keeps in-frame clones and lacks some. The repertoire holds 56,000 or so clones, approximately 89% seen once, with about 15% in the top ten. This chain joins TRBV4-1 and TRBJ2-5; D call uncertain. The starting material was peripheral blood, obtained on day 0 of AZD1222 vaccination. This clonotype was sampled from an adult in good health. CDR3 sequence: CASSQENANPPRTQYF. DNA for the CDR3: TGCGCCAGCAGCCAAGAAAACGCGAATCCCCCTCGGACCCAGTACTTC.